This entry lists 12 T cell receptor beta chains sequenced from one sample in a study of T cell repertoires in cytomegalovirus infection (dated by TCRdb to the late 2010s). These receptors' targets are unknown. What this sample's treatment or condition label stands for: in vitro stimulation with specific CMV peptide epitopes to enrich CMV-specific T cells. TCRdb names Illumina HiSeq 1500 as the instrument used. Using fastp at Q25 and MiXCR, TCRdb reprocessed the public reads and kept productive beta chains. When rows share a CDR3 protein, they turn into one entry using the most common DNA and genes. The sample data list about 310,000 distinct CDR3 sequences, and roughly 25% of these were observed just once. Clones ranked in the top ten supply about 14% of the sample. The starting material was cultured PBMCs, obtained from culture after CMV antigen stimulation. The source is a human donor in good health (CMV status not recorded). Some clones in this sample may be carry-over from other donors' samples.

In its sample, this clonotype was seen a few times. The CDR3 DNA reads as TGTGCCAGCAAGGAGGGTGTCAACTATGGCTACACCTTC. Translation: CASKEGVNYGYTF. The chain is built from TRBV28 and TRBJ1-2; D is unresolved. CDR1 MDHEN and CDR2 SYDVKM come from the germline V gene. Trimming took 7 bases from V and 2 from J, leaving 11 bases between them. The length of the CDR3 is 13 residues.

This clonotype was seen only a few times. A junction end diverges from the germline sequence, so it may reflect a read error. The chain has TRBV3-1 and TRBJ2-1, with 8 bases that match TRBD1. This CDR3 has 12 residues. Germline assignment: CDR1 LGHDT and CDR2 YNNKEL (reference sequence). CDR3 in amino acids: CASSQSTGQADF. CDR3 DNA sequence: TGTGCCAGCAGCCAAAGTACGGGACAGGCGGACTTC.

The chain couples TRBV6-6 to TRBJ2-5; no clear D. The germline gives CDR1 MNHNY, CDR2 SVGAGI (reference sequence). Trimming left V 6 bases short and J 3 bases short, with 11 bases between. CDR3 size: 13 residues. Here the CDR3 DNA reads TGTGCCAGCAGCCCTCGGCCCAAAGAGACCCAGTACTTC. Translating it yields CASSPRPKETQYF.

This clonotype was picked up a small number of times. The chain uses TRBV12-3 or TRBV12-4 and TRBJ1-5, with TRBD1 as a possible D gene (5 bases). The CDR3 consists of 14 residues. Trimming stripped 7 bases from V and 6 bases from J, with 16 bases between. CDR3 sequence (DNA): TGTGCCAGCACCGGAGGGGAACCGACTCAGCCCCAGCATTTT. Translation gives CASTGGEPTQPQHF.

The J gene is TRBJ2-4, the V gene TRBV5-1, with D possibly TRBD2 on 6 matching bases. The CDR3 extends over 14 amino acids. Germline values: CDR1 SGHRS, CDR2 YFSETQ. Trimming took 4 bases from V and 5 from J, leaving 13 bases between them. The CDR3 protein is CASSITAGQNIQYF. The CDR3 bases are TGCGCCAGCAGCATAACAGCGGGCCAAAACATTCAGTACTTC.

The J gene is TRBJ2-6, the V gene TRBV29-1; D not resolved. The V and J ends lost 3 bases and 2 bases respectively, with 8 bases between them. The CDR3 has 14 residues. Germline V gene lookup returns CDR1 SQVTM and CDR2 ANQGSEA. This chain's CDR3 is CSVDSGPGANVLTF. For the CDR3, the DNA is TGCAGCGTTGACTCTGGGCCTGGGGCCAACGTCCTGACTTTC. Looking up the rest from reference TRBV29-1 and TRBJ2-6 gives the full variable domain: SAVISQKPSRDICQRGTSLTIQCQVDSQVTMMFWYRQQPGQSLTLIATANQGSEATYESGFVIDKFPISRPNLTFSTLTVSNMSPEDSSIYLCSVDSGPGANVLTFGAGSRLTVL.

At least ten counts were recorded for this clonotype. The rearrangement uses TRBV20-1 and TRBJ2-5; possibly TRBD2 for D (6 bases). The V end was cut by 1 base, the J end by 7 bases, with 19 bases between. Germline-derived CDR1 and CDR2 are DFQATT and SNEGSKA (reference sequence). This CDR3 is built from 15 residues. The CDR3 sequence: CSARVSGVSEVTQYF. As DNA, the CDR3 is TGCAGTGCTAGAGTTTCGGGGGTGAGCGAGGTGACCCAGTACTTC.

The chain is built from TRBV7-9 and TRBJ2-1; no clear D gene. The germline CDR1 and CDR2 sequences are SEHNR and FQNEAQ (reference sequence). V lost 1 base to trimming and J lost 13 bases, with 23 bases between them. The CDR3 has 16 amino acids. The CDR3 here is CASSLVSFKTPSNQFF. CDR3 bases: TGTGCCAGCAGCTTAGTCTCTTTTAAGACCCCCTCGAATCAGTTCTTC.

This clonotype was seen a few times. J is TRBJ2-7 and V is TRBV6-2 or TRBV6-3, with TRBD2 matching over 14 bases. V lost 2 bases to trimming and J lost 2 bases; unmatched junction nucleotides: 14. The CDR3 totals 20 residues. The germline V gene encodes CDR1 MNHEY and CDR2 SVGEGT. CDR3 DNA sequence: TGTGCCAGCAGTTACCCAACGCTTCTGGGACTAGCGGGAGAGGCCTACGAGCAGTACTTC. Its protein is CASSYPTLLGLAGEAYEQYF.

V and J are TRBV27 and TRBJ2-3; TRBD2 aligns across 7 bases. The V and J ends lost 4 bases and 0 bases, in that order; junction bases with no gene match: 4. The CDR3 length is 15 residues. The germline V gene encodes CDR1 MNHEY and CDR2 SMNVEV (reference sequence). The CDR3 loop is CASSSLAVSTDTQYF. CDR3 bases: TGTGCCAGCAGTTCCCTAGCGGTTAGCACAGATACGCAGTATTTT.

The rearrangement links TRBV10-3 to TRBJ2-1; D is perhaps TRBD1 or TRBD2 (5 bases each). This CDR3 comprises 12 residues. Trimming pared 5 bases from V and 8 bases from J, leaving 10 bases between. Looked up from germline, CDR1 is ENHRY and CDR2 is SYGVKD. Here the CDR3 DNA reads TGTGCCATCAGTCGACGGGGCGATGAGCAGTTCTTC. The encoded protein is CAISRRGDEQFF.

In nucleotides, the CDR3 is TGTGCCAGTAGTAAACTAGGAGTGGGCAATGAGCAGTTCTTC. It yields the protein CASSKLGVGNEQFF. The V gene is TRBV19, the J gene TRBJ2-1; TRBD2 is a possible D gene (5 bases). Deletions cut 4 bases from V and 6 bases from J, with 13 bases between. CDR1 is LNHDA and CDR2 is SQIVND in the germline V gene (reference sequence). The CDR3 length is 14 residues.